Listed below are T cell receptor beta chains from one sample, sequenced in a study of vaccination effects on CD4 cells after COVID-19. The antigens of these receptors remain unknown. Sequenced by immunoSEQ multiplex PCR; TCRdb stores in-frame clones only, minus some. The top ten hold about 2% of the sample, which has around 70,000 clones, approximately 80% seen once. The source was CD4+ T cells from PBMCs cultured without peptide, collected before COVID-19 vaccination. All receptors derive from a human donor who received a COVID-19 vaccine. Both conserved end residues are part of each CDR3.

J gene,V gene,CDR3 protein
TRBJ1-1,TRBV7-8,CASSFLRQNTEAFF
TRBJ2-3,TRBV5-4,CASSPWTSGTDTQYF
TRBJ2-2,TRBV2,CASSPTRSGGELFF
TRBJ2-4,TRBV20-1,CSALTGTNQYF
TRBJ1-2,TRBV18,CASSPRTASGYTF
TRBJ2-1,TRBV7-2,CASSPRQLYNEQFF
TRBJ2-3,TRBV5-1,CASSRRTSGGAVPDTQYF
TRBJ2-5,TRBV3-1/TRBV3-2,CASSSYTDSLQETQYF
TRBJ2-3,TRBV6-5,CARRGEFTQYF
TRBJ1-5,TRBV30,CAWSPRLGQGRASNQPQHF
TRBJ1-1,TRBV10-2,CASSSGPNTEAFF
TRBJ1-6,TRBV10-3,CAISERTGNNSPLHF
TRBJ2-1,TRBV7-3,CASSPQLAGVYNEQFF
TRBJ2-5,TRBV6-5,CASSNGGADEETQYF
TRBJ2-3,TRBV28,CASSLTGSGDTQYF
TRBJ1-1,TRBV9,CASSAQTALGTEAFF
TRBJ1-6,TRBV5-8,CASSLRGQNSPLHF
TRBJ1-5,TRBV28,CASKLTRADQPQHF
TRBJ2-2,TRBV7-3,CASSSGLAGGPNTGELFF
TRBJ2-5,TRBV24-1,CATSDSSRSPQETQYF